The 14 T cell receptor beta chains listed next were all sequenced from one sample in a study of PD-1 blockade in classical Hodgkin lymphoma. As to time point: cycle 4 day 1 (C4D1), after less than seven weeks of nivolumab. Relapse was seen in all patients after autologous stem cell transplantation, and brentuximab vedotin exposure was variable. The data were produced by immunoSEQ multiplex PCR, yet TCRdb's version contains in-frame clones alone and is incomplete. The profile covers around 65,000 clones, with 70% to 90% appearing a single time and about 8.3% taken by the ten largest. Sequenced here: peripheral blood mononuclear cells (PBMCs), sampled before the fourth cycle of nivolumab. Receptors originate from a human donor with classical Hodgkin lymphoma.

The chain recombines TRBV7-9 with TRBJ2-7; D unclear. Per the germline V gene, CDR1 is SEHNR and CDR2 is FQNEAQ (reference sequence). Trimming took off 4 bases at V and 0 bases at J, with 10 bases between the two ends. The CDR3 is made up of 14 amino acids. The CDR3 region is CASSSGSPSYEQYF. The CDR3 nucleotides read TGTGCCAGCAGCTCCGGCTCCCCCTCCTACGAGCAGTACTTC.

The chain recombines TRBV6-1 with TRBJ2-2; D gene uncertain. V was trimmed by 7 bases and J by 7 bases, leaving 4 bases between them. The V gene's germline CDR1 is MNHNS and CDR2 SASEGT. CDR3 length: 10 amino acids. The CDR3 nucleotides read TGTGCCAGCACCGGCGGGGAGCTGTTTTTT. This sequence encodes CASTGGELFF.

This clone was observed once. The chain joins TRBV6-6 to TRBJ2-7; D unclear. Per the germline V gene, CDR1 is MNHNY and CDR2 is SVGAGI (reference sequence). The CDR3 covers 13 residues. The ends were cut back, 0 bases at V and 3 bases at J, with 6 bases in the middle. CDR3 DNA: TGTGCCAGCAGTTACTCGACGGGCTACGAGCAGTACTTC. Amino acid sequence: CASSYSTGYEQYF.

V gene TRBV5-1 combines with J gene TRBJ2-1, with 7 bases that match TRBD1. With V trimmed by 3 bases and J by 7 bases, 7 bases remained unmatched. CDR1 and CDR2 (germline): SGHRS, YFSETQ. The length of the CDR3 is 14 residues. The CDR3 is CASSSRQGQNEQFF. CDR3 bases: TGCGCCAGCAGCTCCCGGCAGGGACAGAATGAGCAGTTCTTC.

The chain recombines TRBV6-4 with TRBJ2-2; no firm D call. Deletions cut 4 bases from V and 3 bases from J, with 9 bases between. Per the germline V gene, CDR1 is MRHNA and CDR2 is SNTAGT. The CDR3 has 14 residues. The CDR3 coding sequence is TGTGCCAGCAGTGTTCGCAGCTACACCGGGGAGCTGTTTTTT. Its translation: CASSVRSYTGELFF.

This clone occurred once. This chain connects TRBV5-1 to TRBJ2-7; 7 nucleotides match TRBD1. The CDR3 is 14 residues long. CDR1 SGHRS and CDR2 YFSETQ come from the germline V gene. V gave up 0 bases and J gave up 6 bases; unmatched junction bases: 6. CDR3 loop: CASSLDWDRTEQYF. In DNA form, the CDR3 reads TGCGCCAGCAGCTTGGACTGGGACAGAACCGAGCAGTACTTC.

The V gene is TRBV4-1, the J gene TRBJ2-1; no firm D call. Trimming removed 6 bases from V and 5 bases from J, with 5 bases in between. The CDR3 contains 11 residues. Germline CDR1 reads MGHRA; CDR2 reads YSYEKL. The CDR3 nucleotides are TGCGCCAGCAGATCCAACAATGAGCAGTTCTTC. It yields the protein CASRSNNEQFF.

The rearrangement joins TRBV5-1 to TRBJ1-4, with a possible D match to TRBD1 (5 bases). This CDR3 is built from 16 residues. With 1 base removed from V and 0 bases from J, the gap between germline ends came to 10 bases. Germline values: CDR1 SGHRS, CDR2 YFSETQ. The CDR3 sequence is CASSLQGGATNEKLFF. The CDR3 region has the DNA TGCGCCAGCAGCTTGCAGGGAGGAGCAACTAATGAAAAACTGTTTTTT. Supplemented by reference TRBV5-1 and TRBJ1-4, the full variable domain reads KAGVTQTPRYLIKTRGQQVTLSCSPISGHRSVSWYQQTPGQGLQFLFEYFSETQRNKGNFPGRFSGRQFSNSRSEMNVSTLELGDSALYLCASSLQGGATNEKLFFGSGTQLSVL.

This clone was observed once. The V and J genes are TRBV5-1 and TRBJ2-3; the D gene is possibly TRBD1 (6 bases). The CDR3 has 14 amino acids. Trimming shortened V by 3 bases and J by 1 base, and 9 bases separated the two germline ends. From germline, CDR1 is SGHRS and CDR2 YFSETQ. CDR3 DNA sequence: TGCGCCAGCAGCTCTCGGACAGGCACAGATACGCAGTATTTT. This sequence encodes CASSSRTGTDTQYF.

The V call is TRBV28, the J call TRBJ2-7, with TRBD2 as a possible D gene (5 bases). Per the germline V gene, CDR1 is MDHEN and CDR2 is SYDVKM. V lost 8 bases and J lost 5, with 37 bases in between. The CDR3 is 20 amino acids. The CDR3 DNA reads TGTGCCAGCGTTATTGCCTTAACCCACTTTAAACGTGGGAGTAGGCACGAGCAGTACTTC. Translation gives CASVIALTHFKRGSRHEQYF.

The chain employs TRBV7-2 and TRBJ2-7, with 9 bases matching TRBD2. Trimming removed 6 bases from V and 2 bases from J; junction bases left unmatched: 8. The CDR3 is made up of 15 amino acids. Germline V gene data show CDR1 as SGHTA and CDR2 as FQGNSA. In nucleotides, the CDR3 is TGTGCCAGCAGGACCAGGGCGGGGGGGCCCTACGAGCAGTACTTC. Its protein is CASRTRAGGPYEQYF.

The genes are TRBV30 and TRBJ2-7, with D unresolved. Trimming stripped 4 bases from V and 1 base from J, with 8 bases between. This CDR3 region has 12 residues. The V gene's germline CDR1 is GTSNPN and CDR2 SVGIG (reference sequence). DNA of the CDR3: TGTGCCTGGAACTCAGGTTCCTACGAGCAGTACTTC. Translation: CAWNSGSYEQYF.

The CDR3 sequence is CASRIRGNYEQYF. As DNA, the CDR3 is TGTGCCAGCAGAATTAGAGGGAACTACGAGCAGTACTTC. The chain carries TRBV5-8 and TRBJ2-7, with TRBD2 as a possible D gene (5 bases). V lost 5 bases and J lost 3, with 12 bases in between. Per the germline V gene, CDR1 is SGHTS and CDR2 is YDEGEE. The CDR3 spans 13 residues.

The gene calls are TRBV15 and TRBJ2-2; 7 bases align to TRBD1. J gave up 4 bases and V 9 bases, and 5 bases lay outside the gene matches. CDR3 length equals 13 residues. Germline V gene sequence: CDR1 LNHNV, CDR2 YYDKDF (reference sequence). The CDR3 coding sequence is TGTGCCACGAGGGGGCTGGGCACCGGGGAGCTGTTTTTT. This translates into CATRGLGTGELFF. The entire variable domain, with the rest obtained from reference TRBV15 and TRBJ2-2, is as follows: DAMVIQNPRYQVTQFGKPVTLSCSQTLNHNVMYWYQQKSSQAPKLLFHYYDKDFNNEADTPDNFQSRRPNTSFCFLDIRSPGLGDTAMYLCATRGLGTGELFFGEGSRLTVL.